The clone carrying this TCR beta chain was seen a single time. Clones were read by immunoSEQ multiplex PCR, and TCRdb kept only the in-frame ones, dropping some. The sample lists approximately 110,000 clones; approximately 90% were seen once. This sample is part of a study of T cell responses to AZD1222 COVID-19 vaccine. The specimen comprised peripheral blood, sampled on day 0 of AZD1222 vaccination. This TCR was sampled from an adult in good health.

Here the CDR3 DNA reads TGTGCCAGCAGCTTTTCCAGTATCTCTGGGGCCAACGTCCTGACTTTC. Its translation is CASSFSSISGANVLTF. The chain couples TRBV7-2 to TRBJ2-6; D gene ambiguous. This CDR3 has 16 residues. Trimming took 3 bases from V and 0 from J, leaving 9 bases between them. CDR1 and CDR2 (germline): SGHTA, FQGNSA.